Below are 17 T cell receptor beta chains sequenced from a single sample in a study of blood T cell repertoires in COVID-19. Produced via immunoSEQ multiplex PCR; TCRdb's table is partial and in-frame only. The sample has more than 200,000 clones, around four fifths seen once. Sequencing input: peripheral blood. The receptors here all came from a man in his fifties or sixties with acute or convalescent COVID-19.

The chain is built from TRBV7-2 and TRBJ2-3, with D perhaps TRBD2 (5 bases). V gave up 3 bases and J gave up 1 base, with 14 bases separating them. Germline CDR1 is SGHTA and CDR2 is FQGNSA. CDR3 size: 16 residues. The CDR3 DNA is TGTGCCAGCAGCTTTCTTGTTCTAGCAGGCACAGATACGCAGTATTTT. Amino acid sequence: CASSFLVLAGTDTQYF.

J is TRBJ1-1 and V is TRBV30; 7 bases map to TRBD1. Germline V gene sequence: CDR1 GTSNPN, CDR2 SVGIG (reference sequence). V shed 1 base, J shed 3 bases, and the junction held 8 bases outside the gene matches. The CDR3 is 15 amino acids. CDR3 residues: CAWSEPGTADTEAFF. For the CDR3, the DNA is TGTGCCTGGAGTGAACCCGGGACAGCCGACACTGAAGCTTTCTTT.

V is TRBV6-5 and J is TRBJ2-7; 9 nucleotides align to TRBD1. CDR3 length: 13 residues. J lost 5 bases, V lost 2 bases, and 1 base had no gene match. The V gene's germline CDR1 is MNHEY and CDR2 SVGAGI. The CDR3 spells CASSYGTGHEQYF. The CDR3 DNA sequence: TGTGCCAGCAGTTACGGGACAGGGCACGAGCAGTACTTC.

The chain couples TRBV28 to TRBJ1-2, with 9 bases fitting TRBD1. CDR3 length: 15 amino acids. V was clipped by 4 bases and J by 5 bases; unmatched bases: 8. Germline V gene sequence: CDR1 MDHEN, CDR2 SYDVKM. CDR3 amino acids: CASSSQDRGFYGYTF. DNA of the CDR3: TGTGCCAGCAGTTCCCAAGACAGGGGGTTTTATGGCTACACCTTC.

The chain employs TRBV7-2 and TRBJ2-7; 11 bases match TRBD2. CDR1 and CDR2 from the germline V gene are SGHTA and FQGNSA. This CDR3 is built from 15 residues. The V and J ends lost 2 bases and 6 bases, in that order; junction bases with no gene match: 6. CDR3 in amino acids: CASSLKTSGSSEQYF. Written as DNA, the CDR3 is TGTGCCAGCAGCTTAAAAACTAGCGGGAGCAGCGAGCAGTACTTC.

The V gene is TRBV12-3 or TRBV12-4, the J gene TRBJ2-5; 7 bases fit TRBD2. This CDR3 has 13 amino acids. V was pared by 2 bases and J by 3 bases, with 0 bases of the junction left unmatched. The CDR3 loop reads CASSLTSEETQYF. The CDR3 coding sequence is TGTGCCAGCAGTTTAACTAGCGAAGAGACCCAGTACTTC.

The V call is TRBV3-1 (or the pseudogene TRBV3-2), the J call TRBJ2-7; no clear D gene. Germline loops: CDR1 LGHDT, CDR2 YNNKEL (reference sequence). The CDR3 is made up of 12 amino acids. V was shortened by 5 bases and J by 3 bases, with 8 bases between the two germline ends. The CDR3 loop is CASSSNHYEQYF. CDR3 in DNA: TGTGCCAGCAGCTCTAACCACTACGAGCAGTACTTC.

The rearrangement links TRBV10-1 to TRBJ2-7; no clear D gene. Germline V gene sequence: CDR1 WNHNN, CDR2 SYGVQD (reference sequence). The CDR3 contains 15 residues. Trimming stripped 5 bases from V and 0 bases from J, with 14 bases between. CDR3 sequence (DNA): TGCGCCAGCAGTATGGATGTTTCAGGCTCCTACGAGCAGTACTTC. Encoded protein: CASSMDVSGSYEQYF.

The CDR3 sequence is CASSERTARLGEAFF. In DNA form, the CDR3 reads TGTGCCAGCAGTGAACGGACAGCCCGTCTCGGTGAAGCTTTCTTT. The chain links TRBV2 to TRBJ1-1; the D gene is possibly TRBD1 (6 bases). Germline loops: CDR1 SNHLY, CDR2 FYNNEI. CDR3 length equals 15 residues. V lost 2 bases and J lost 7, with 17 bases in between. Using reference TRBV2 and TRBJ1-1 for the parts outside the CDR3, the full variable domain is EPEVTQTPSHQVTQMGQEVILRCVPISNHLYFYWYRQILGQKVEFLVSFYNNEISEKSEIFDDQFSVERPDGSNFTLKIRSTKLEDSAMYFCASSERTARLGEAFFGQGTRLTVV.

The chain couples TRBV6-5 to TRBJ2-3; 10 bases fit TRBD1. The CDR3 covers 14 residues. Germline CDR1 and CDR2: MNHEY and SVGAGI. The J segment lost 5 bases and the V segment lost 8 bases, leaving 7 bases of the junction unmatched. The chain's CDR3 is CASHSTGGLDTQYF. The CDR3 DNA reads as TGTGCCAGCCATTCGACAGGGGGCTTAGATACGCAGTATTTT.

The gene calls are TRBV12-3 or TRBV12-4 and TRBJ2-1; D not resolved. The CDR3 is made up of 12 amino acids. V was trimmed by 7 bases and J by 6 bases, leaving 10 bases between them. As DNA, the CDR3 is TGTGCCAGCACCCTCCAGGTCAATGAGCAGTTCTTC. It yields the protein CASTLQVNEQFF.

V and J are TRBV19 and TRBJ2-3; maybe TRBD2 (5 bases). Germline V gives CDR1 LNHDA, CDR2 SQIVND (reference sequence). Deletions cut 7 bases from V and 4 bases from J, with 15 bases between. The CDR3 contains 14 residues. The CDR3 spells CASTSEGAADTQYF. In DNA form, the CDR3 reads TGTGCCAGTACGTCCGAGGGAGCCGCAGATACGCAGTATTTT.

The chain links TRBV15 to TRBJ2-7; TRBD1 aligns across 9 bases. The CDR3 has 14 residues. J lost 2 bases, V lost 6 bases, and 5 bases had no gene match. Per germline, CDR1 LNHNV and CDR2 YYDKDF (reference sequence). In DNA form, the CDR3 reads TGTGCCACCAGTCGACAGGGGGGCCCCTACGAGCAGTACTTC. Translation: CATSRQGGPYEQYF.

The chain carries TRBV19 and TRBJ2-3, with a possible D match to TRBD2 (5 bases). Trimming cost V 8 bases and J 0 bases, with 12 bases left between them. The CDR3 length is 14 residues. Looked up from germline, CDR1 is LNHDA and CDR2 is SQIVND (reference sequence). CDR3 in amino acids: CASASGPSTDTQYF. CDR3 coding DNA: TGTGCCAGTGCAAGCGGACCTAGCACAGATACGCAGTATTTT.

The V call is TRBV6-5, the J call TRBJ1-3, with 7 positions matching TRBD1. The CDR3 has 14 residues. Germline-derived CDR1 and CDR2 are MNHEY and SVGAGI. V was clipped by 7 bases and J by 3 bases; unmatched bases: 6. CDR3 sequence reads: CASKPGGNGNTIYF. CDR3 nucleotides: TGTGCCAGCAAGCCAGGGGGGAATGGAAACACCATATATTTT.

The chain combines TRBV4-1 with TRBJ2-1, with a tentative D call TRBD1 (6 bases). This CDR3 has 15 residues. Germline CDR1 is MGHRA and CDR2 is YSYEKL. The V end was cut by 1 base, the J end by 6 bases, with 13 bases between. CDR3 DNA: TGCGCCAGCAGCCAAGGACAGGTAGCAGCCAATGAGCAGTTCTTC. Its translation is CASSQGQVAANEQFF.

The chain joins TRBV14 to TRBJ1-1, with 7 bases aligning to TRBD1. V was clipped by 6 bases and J by 4 bases; unmatched bases: 2. Germline V gene sequence: CDR1 SGHDN, CDR2 FVKESK. The CDR3 consists of 12 residues. This chain's CDR3 is CASRGGVTEAFF. Here the CDR3 DNA reads TGTGCCAGCAGAGGGGGCGTCACTGAAGCTTTCTTT.